The 3 T cell receptor beta chains listed next were all sequenced from one sample in a study of T cells after yellow fever vaccination. TCRdb re-analysed the 5' RACE reads in MiXCR, keeping a single row per CDR3 protein. Found here are hundreds of thousands of distinct CDR3 sequences, about 13% of them singletons; the top ten hold about 14%. The sequences come from PBMCs, collected on the day of the yellow fever booster vaccination. The receptors were gathered from a man aged 25 to 40 who received the YFV17D yellow fever vaccine.

The genes are TRBV29-1 and TRBJ2-7, with 10 bases lining up with TRBD2. V dropped 6 bases and J dropped 5; count of bases not matched to a gene: 7. Looked up from germline, CDR1 is SQVTM and CDR2 is ANQGSEA. The CDR3 runs to 13 residues. The CDR3 region has the DNA TGCAGCGTGTTTAGCGGGAGGTATGACGAGCAGTACTTC. Translation: CSVFSGRYDEQYF.

The gene calls are TRBV28 and TRBJ2-3; 15 bases align to TRBD2. After removal of 5 bases from V and 4 bases from J, the junction contained 10 bases not matched to a gene. The V gene's germline CDR1 is MDHEN and CDR2 SYDVKM. This CDR3 spans 18 amino acids. The CDR3 loop reads CASSPPGLAGGEADTQYF. CDR3 DNA sequence: TGTGCCAGCAGTCCCCCGGGACTAGCGGGAGGAGAGGCAGATACGCAGTATTTT. Full variable domain (remainder filled in from reference TRBV28 and TRBJ2-3): DVKVTQSSRYLVKRTGEKVFLECVQDMDHENMFWYRQDPGLGLRLIYFSYDVKMKEKGDIPEGYSVSREKKERFSLILESASTNQTSMYLCASSPPGLAGGEADTQYFGPGTRLTVL.

This chain links TRBV5-6 with TRBJ2-1; D might be TRBD2 (5 bases). CDR1 SGHDT and CDR2 YYEEEE come from the germline V gene. The CDR3 has 16 residues. V lost 4 bases and J lost 3, with 17 bases in between. The CDR3 coding sequence is TGTGCCAGCAGCCCCGGGCTGGTGGAGGTCTACAATGAGCAGTTCTTC. Translated: CASSPGLVEVYNEQFF.